This T cell receptor beta chain appears in the sequencing data of a study of OX40 agonist ivuxolimab in advanced cancers. For the study at large: Ivuxolimab doses were 0.01, 0.1, 0.3, 1.5, 3 or 10 mg/kg every 2 weeks.

The CDR3 consists of 16 residues. V was cut by 5 bases and J by 0 bases, with 17 bases left in between. Germline assignment: CDR1 MNHGY and CDR2 SAAAGT. Produced via immunoSEQ multiplex PCR; TCRdb's table is partial and in-frame only. Counted here are fewer than 600 clones, 66% occurring once; the ten biggest clones make up approximately 21%. Autoimmune disease history or systemic immunosuppression meant exclusion. The V gene is TRBV6-8, the J gene TRBJ2-7; D might be TRBD2 (6 bases). This material consisted of CD4+ or CD8+ T cells sorted from blood, taken in a trial of the OX40 agonist ivuxolimab. The source of this sequence is an adult with an advanced solid tumor such as melanoma, head and neck, liver or kidney cancer. This CDR3 reads CASSPGGAGASYEQYF. In DNA, the CDR3 is TGTGCCAGCAGTCCAGGAGGAGCGGGCGCCTCCTACGAGCAGTACTTC.